In its sample, the clone carrying this TCR beta chain was seen once. Its matching antigen is unknown. The primer mix had 60 Vbeta and 13 Jbeta primers. Sequenced by immunoSEQ multiplex PCR; TCRdb stores in-frame clones only, minus some. Among about 210,000 clones listed, roughly 84% were seen once. The data are from a study of cytomegalovirus exposure and HLA in healthy donors. Points from the study as a whole: The authors excluded some V segments, including TRBV6-2 and TRBV6-3, as indistinguishable. As a later analysis showed, several of the most significant clusters appeared to be linked to common viral pathogens.

Germline CDR1 MGHRA, CDR2 YSYEKL. CDR3 length: 17 amino acids. J was trimmed by 0 bases and V by 1 base; bases with no gene match: 6. The TCR originated in a girl between 2 and 10 years old in good health and CMV-seronegative. Sequenced: PBMCs. The J gene is TRBJ2-1, the V gene TRBV4-1, with 7 bases lining up with TRBD2. Written as DNA, the CDR3 is TGCGCCAGCAGCCAAGCCCGGGCTAGCGGCTCCTACAATGAGCAGTTCTTC. Its protein is CASSQARASGSYNEQFF.